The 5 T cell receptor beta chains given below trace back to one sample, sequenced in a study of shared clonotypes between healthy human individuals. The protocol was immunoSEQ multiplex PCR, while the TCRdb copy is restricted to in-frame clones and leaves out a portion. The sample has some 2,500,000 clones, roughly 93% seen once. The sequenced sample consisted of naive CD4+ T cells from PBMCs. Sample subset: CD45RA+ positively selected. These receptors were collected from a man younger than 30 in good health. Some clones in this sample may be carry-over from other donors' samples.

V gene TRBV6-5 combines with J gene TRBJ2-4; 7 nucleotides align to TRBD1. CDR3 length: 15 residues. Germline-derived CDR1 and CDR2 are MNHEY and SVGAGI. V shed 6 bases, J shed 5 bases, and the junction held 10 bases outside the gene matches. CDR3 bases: TGTGCCAGCAGCCGAGGTCCCGGGACAGAAAACATTCAGTACTTC. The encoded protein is CASSRGPGTENIQYF.

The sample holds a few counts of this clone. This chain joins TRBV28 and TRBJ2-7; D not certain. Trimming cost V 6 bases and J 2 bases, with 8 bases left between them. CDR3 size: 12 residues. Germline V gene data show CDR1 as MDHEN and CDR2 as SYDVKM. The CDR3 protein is CASSATTYEQYF. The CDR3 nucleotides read TGTGCCAGCAGCGCCACAACCTACGAGCAGTACTTC.

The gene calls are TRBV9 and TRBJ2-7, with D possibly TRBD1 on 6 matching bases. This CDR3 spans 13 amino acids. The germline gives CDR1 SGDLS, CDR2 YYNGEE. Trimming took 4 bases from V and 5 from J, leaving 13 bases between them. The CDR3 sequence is CASSLTGSHEQYF. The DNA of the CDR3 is TGTGCCAGCAGCCTTACAGGGTCTCACGAGCAGTACTTC.

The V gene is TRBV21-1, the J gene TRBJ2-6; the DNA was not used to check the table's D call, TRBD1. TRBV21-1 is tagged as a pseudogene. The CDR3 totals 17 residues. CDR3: CASSRGGHRSGANVLTF. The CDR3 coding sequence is TGTGCCAGCAGCCGAGGTGGACACCGCTCTGGGGCCAACGTCCTGACTTTC.

In DNA form, the CDR3 reads TGTGCCAGTAGTCCCGGACGGCAAAACGTTTATGGCTACACCTTC. Translated: CASSPGRQNVYGYTF. The chain links TRBV19 to TRBJ1-2; no definite D call. Germline V lookup: CDR1 LNHDA, CDR2 SQIVND (reference sequence). The CDR3 runs to 15 residues. Trimming removed 5 bases from V and 5 bases from J, with 18 bases in between.